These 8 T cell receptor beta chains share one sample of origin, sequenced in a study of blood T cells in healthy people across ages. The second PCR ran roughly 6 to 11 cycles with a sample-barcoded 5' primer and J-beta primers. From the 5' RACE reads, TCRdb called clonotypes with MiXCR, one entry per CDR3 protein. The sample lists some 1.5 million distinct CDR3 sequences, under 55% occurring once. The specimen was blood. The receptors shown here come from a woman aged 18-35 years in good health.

The CDR3 region is CASSKLAGGDTQYF. The CDR3 DNA is TGTGCCAGCAGCAAACTAGCGGGAGGTGACACGCAGTATTTT. The chain recombines TRBV3-1 with TRBJ2-3; the match to TRBD2 covers 12 bases. Germline CDR1 reads LGHDT; CDR2 reads YNNKEL (reference sequence). This CDR3 contains 14 residues. J gave up 9 bases and V 5 bases, and 6 bases lay outside the gene matches.

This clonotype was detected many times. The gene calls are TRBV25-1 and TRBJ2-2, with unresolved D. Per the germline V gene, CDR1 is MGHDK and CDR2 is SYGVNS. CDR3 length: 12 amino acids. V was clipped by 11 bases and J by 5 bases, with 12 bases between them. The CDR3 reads CASAVWTGELFF. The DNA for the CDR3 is TGTGCCTCAGCAGTATGGACCGGGGAGCTGTTTTTT.

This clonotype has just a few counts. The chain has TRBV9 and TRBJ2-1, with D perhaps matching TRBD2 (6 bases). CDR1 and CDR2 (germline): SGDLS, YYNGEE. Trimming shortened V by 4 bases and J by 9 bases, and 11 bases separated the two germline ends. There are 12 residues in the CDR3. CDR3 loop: CASSPFGGEQFF. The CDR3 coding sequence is TGTGCCAGCAGCCCCTTCGGGGGTGAGCAGTTCTTC.

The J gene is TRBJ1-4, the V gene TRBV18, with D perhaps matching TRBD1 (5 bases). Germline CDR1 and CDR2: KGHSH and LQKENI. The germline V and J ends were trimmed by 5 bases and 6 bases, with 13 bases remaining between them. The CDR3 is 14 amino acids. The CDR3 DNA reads TGTGCCAGCTCATATACAGTAGGGGATGAAAAACTGTTTTTT. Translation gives CASSYTVGDEKLFF.

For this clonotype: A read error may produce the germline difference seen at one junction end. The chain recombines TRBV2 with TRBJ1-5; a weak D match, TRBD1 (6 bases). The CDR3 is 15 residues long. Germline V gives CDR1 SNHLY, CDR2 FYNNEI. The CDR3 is CAGSPNPGAGQPQHF. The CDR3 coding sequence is TGTGCCGGCAGCCCCAACCCAGGGGCGGGTCAGCCCCAGCATTTT. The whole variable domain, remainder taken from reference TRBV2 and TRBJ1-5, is EPEVTQTPSHQVTQMGQEVILRCVPISNHLYFYWYRQILGQKVEFLVSFYNNEISEKSEIFDDQFSVERPDGSNFTLKIRSTKLEDSAMYFCAGSPNPGAGQPQHFGDGTRLSIL.

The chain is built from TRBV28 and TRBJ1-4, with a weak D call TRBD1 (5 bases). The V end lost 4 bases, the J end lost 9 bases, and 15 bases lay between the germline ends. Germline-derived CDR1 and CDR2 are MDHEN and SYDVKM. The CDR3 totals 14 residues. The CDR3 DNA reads TGTGCCAGCAGTTGGGGCAGAGGAGGGAAAAAACTGTTTTTT. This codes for CASSWGRGGKKLFF.

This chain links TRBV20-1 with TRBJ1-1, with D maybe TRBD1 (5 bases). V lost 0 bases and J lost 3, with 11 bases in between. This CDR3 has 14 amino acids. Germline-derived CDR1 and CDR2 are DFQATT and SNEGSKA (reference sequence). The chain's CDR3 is CSARDRRGHTEAFF. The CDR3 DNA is TGCAGTGCTAGAGATCGGAGGGGACACACTGAAGCTTTCTTT.

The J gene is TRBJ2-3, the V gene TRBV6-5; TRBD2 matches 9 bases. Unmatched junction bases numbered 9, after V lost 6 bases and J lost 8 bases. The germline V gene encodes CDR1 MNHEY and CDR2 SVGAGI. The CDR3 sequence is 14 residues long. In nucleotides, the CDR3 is TGTGCCAGCAGAAGGGGCGGGGGGGCCCCTACGCAGTATTTT. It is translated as CASRRGGGAPTQYF.